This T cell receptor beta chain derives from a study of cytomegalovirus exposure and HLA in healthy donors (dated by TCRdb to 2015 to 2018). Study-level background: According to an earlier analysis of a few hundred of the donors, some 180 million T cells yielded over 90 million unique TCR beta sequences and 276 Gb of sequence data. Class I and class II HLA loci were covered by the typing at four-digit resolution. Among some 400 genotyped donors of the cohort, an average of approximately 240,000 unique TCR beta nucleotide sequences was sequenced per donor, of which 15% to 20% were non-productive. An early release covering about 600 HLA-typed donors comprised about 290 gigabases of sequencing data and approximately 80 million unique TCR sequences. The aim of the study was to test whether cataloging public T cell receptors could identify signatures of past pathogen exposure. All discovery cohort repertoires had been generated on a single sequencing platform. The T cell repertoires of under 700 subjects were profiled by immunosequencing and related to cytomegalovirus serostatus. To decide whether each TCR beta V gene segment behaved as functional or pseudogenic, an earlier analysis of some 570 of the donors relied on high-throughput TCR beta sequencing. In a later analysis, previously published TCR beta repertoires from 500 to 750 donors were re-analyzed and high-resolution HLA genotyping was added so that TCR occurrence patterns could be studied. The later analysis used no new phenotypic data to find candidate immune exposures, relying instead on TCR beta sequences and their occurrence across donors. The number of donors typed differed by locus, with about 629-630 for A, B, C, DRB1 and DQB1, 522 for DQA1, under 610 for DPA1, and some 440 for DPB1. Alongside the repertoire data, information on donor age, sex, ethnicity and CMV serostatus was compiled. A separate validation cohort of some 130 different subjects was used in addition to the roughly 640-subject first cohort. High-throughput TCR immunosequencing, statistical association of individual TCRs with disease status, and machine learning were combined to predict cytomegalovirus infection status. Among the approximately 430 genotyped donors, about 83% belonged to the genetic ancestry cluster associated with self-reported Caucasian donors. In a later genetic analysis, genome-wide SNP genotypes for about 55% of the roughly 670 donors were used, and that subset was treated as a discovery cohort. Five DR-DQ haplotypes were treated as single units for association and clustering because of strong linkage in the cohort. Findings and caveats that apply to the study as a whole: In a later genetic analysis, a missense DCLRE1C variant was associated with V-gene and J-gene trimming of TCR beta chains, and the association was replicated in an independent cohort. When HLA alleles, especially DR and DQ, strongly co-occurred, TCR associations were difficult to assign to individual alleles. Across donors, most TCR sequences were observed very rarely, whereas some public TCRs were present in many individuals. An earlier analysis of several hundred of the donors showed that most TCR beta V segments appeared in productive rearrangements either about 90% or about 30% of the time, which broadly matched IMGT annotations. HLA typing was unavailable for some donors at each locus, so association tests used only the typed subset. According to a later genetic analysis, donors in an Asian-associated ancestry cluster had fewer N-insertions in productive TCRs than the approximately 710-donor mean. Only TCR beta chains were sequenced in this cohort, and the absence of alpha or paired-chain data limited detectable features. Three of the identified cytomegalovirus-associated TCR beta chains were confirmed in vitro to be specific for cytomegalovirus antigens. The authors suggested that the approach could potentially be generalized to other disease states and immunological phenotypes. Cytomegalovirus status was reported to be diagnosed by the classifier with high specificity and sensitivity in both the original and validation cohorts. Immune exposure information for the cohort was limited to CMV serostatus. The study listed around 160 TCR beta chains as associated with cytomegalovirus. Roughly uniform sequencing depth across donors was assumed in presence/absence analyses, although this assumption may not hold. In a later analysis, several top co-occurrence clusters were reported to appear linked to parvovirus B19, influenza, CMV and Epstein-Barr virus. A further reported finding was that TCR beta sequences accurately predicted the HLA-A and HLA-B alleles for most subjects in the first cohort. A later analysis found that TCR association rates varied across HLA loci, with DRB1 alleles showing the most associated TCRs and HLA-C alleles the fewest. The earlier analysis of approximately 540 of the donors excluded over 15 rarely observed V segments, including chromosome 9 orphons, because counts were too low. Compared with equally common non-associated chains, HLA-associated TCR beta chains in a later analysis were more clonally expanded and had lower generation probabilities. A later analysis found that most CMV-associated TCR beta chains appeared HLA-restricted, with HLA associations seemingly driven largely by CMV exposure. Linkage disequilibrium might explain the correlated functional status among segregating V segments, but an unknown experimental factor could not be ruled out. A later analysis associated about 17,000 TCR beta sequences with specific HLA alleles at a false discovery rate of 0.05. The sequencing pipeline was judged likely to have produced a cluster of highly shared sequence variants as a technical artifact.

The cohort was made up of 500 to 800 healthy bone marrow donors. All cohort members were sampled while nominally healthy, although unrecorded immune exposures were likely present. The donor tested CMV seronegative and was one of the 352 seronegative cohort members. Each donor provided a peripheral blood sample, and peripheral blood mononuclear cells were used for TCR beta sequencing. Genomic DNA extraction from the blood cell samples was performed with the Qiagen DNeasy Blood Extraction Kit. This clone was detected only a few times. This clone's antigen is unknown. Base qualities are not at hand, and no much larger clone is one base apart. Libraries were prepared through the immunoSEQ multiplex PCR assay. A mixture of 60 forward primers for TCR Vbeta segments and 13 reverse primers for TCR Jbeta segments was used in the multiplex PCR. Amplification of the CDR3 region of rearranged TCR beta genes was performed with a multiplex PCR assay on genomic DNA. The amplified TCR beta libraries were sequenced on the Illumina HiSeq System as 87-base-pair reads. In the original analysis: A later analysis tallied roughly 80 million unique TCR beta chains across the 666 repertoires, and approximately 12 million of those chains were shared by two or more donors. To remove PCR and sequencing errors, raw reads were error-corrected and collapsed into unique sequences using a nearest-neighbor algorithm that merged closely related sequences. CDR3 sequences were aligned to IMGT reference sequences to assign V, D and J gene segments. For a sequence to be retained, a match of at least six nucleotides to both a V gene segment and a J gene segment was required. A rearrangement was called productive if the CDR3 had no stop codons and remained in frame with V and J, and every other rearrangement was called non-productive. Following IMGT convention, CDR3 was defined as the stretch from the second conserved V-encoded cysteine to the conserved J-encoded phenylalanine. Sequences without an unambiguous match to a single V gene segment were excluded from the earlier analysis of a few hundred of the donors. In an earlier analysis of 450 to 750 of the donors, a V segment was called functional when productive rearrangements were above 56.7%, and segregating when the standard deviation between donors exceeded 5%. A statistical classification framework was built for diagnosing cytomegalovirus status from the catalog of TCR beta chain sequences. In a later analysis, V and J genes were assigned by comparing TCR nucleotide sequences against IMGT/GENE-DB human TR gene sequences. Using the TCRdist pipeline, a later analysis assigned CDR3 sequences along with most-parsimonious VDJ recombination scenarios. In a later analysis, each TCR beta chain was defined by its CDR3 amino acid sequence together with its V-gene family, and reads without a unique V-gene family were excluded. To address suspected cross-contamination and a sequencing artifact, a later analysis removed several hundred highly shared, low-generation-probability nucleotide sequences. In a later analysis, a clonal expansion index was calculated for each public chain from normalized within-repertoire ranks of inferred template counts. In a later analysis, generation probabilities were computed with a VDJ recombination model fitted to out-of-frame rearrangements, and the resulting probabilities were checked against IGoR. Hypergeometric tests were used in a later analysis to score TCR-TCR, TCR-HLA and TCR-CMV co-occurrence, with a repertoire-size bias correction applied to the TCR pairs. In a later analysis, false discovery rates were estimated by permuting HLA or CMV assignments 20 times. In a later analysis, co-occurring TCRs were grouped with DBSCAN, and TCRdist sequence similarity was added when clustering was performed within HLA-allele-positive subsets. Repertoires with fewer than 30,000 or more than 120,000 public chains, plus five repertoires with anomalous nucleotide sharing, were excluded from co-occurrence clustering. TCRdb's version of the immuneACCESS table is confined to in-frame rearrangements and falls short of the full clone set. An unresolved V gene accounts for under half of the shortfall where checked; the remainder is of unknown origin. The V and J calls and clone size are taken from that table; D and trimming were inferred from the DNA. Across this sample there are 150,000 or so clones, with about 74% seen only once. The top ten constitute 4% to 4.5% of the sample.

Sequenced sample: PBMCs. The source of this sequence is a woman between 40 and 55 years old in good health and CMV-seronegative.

The nucleotide sequence is TGTGCCAGCAGCTCCTCCCTTCGGACAACGAACACTGAAGCTTTCTTT. Translated, it reads CASSSSLRTTNTEAFF. The receptor chain draws on TRBV7-9 and TRBJ1-1, and TRBD1 may be the D gene, going by 5 matching bases. CDR1 and CDR2 are drawn from the germline V gene (reference sequence): SEHNR, FQNEAQ. Including cysteine and phenylalanine, the CDR3 has 16 amino acids. CDR3 DNA is the only sequence kept; it has 48 bases, read in frame from the first base. The V and J ends are trimmed by 4 bases and 1 base, leaving 16 bases between them.